One and the same sample provided the 18 T cell receptor beta chains below, sequenced in a study of T-cell memory formation after mild COVID-19 (dated by TCRdb to about 2021). Library prep was done by 5' RACE. Sequencing relied on an Illumina NovaSeq 6000. TCRdb reworked the public reads: Q25 trimming with fastp, MiXCR clone assembly, productive beta chains retained. Rows with a matching CDR3 protein are joined into one entry that keeps the most common DNA and genes. The sample table holds approximately 150,000 distinct CDR3 sequences, of which 6% to 6.5% were seen once. Clones ranked in the top ten supply about 2.1% of the sample. The material sequenced was PBMCs or a T cell subset sorted from them (not recorded which). All receptors derive from an adult woman who had mild COVID-19 (a few samples of this study predate the infection). The sample titles of this study are shuffled in the database, so cell type and time point are left out; the donor was told from shared clones.

The V call is TRBV20-1, the J call TRBJ2-1, with TRBD2 matching 11 bases. There are 18 residues in the CDR3. Germline V gene sequence: CDR1 DFQATT, CDR2 SNEGSKA (reference sequence). V lost 1 base to trimming and J lost 0 bases; unmatched junction nucleotides: 8. DNA for the CDR3: TGCAGTGCTAGAGGGGCTAGCGGGAGGTACAGCTCCTACAATGAGCAGTTCTTC. This sequence encodes CSARGASGRYSSYNEQFF.

There are a few counts of this clonotype. The chain carries TRBV5-6 and TRBJ1-2; no reliable D call. The CDR3 length is 13 residues. Trimming took 0 bases from V and 4 from J, leaving 7 bases between them. Germline V CDR1 and CDR2: SGHDT, YYEEEE. The DNA of the CDR3 is TGTGCCAGCAGCTTGGGTCAGATCTATGGCTACACCTTC. Its translation is CASSLGQIYGYTF.

This clonotype was seen many times. The V and J genes are TRBV12-3 or TRBV12-4 and TRBJ2-7; 12 nucleotides align to TRBD2. V lost 6 bases and J lost 2; bases outside the gene matches: 2. The CDR3 length is 14 residues. The CDR3 region is CASRTSGGPYEQYF. CDR3 nucleotides: TGTGCCAGCAGGACTAGCGGGGGCCCCTACGAGCAGTACTTC.

There are a few counts of this clonotype. The gene calls are TRBV15 and TRBJ1-5; the match to TRBD1 covers 7 bases. CDR1 is LNHNV, CDR2 YYDKDF, per germline (reference sequence). V lost 0 bases to trimming and J lost 7 bases; unmatched junction nucleotides: 9. The CDR3 contains 16 residues. CDR3 DNA: TGTGCCACCAGCAGAGATCGAACAAGGGGGCAACAGCCCCAGCATTTT. This gives the protein CATSRDRTRGQQPQHF.

This clonotype was counted a few times. The CDR3 DNA sequence: TGTGCCAGTAGTAGGGCAGTTATAAATAGCAATCAGCCCCAGCATTTT. Amino acid sequence: CASSRAVINSNQPQHF. This rearrangement joins TRBV19 to TRBJ1-5; D is ambiguous. Germline V lookup: CDR1 LNHDA, CDR2 SQIVND (reference sequence). V lost 4 bases, J lost 0 bases, and 13 bases lay in between. The CDR3 sequence is 16 residues long.

This clonotype was detected many times. The genes are TRBV7-9 and TRBJ1-5; 7 nucleotides match TRBD1. This CDR3 is 14 amino acids long. The junction had 3 bases not matched to a gene; V was cut back by 3 bases and J by 4 bases. Germline lookup yields CDR1 SEHNR and CDR2 FQNEAQ (reference sequence). As DNA, the CDR3 is TGTGCCAGCAGCTTCGGGACAGTAAATCAGCCCCAGCATTTT. This codes for CASSFGTVNQPQHF.

This clonotype was seen ten or more times. V gene TRBV5-6 combines with J gene TRBJ2-7; 7 bases are a match to TRBD1. Germline-derived CDR1 and CDR2 are SGHDT and YYEEEE. J gave up 0 bases and V 4 bases, and 7 bases lay outside the gene matches. The CDR3 loop spans 15 amino acids. In DNA form, the CDR3 reads TGTGCCAGCAGCCGGACAGGTCGGGGCTCCTACGAGCAGTACTTC. It translates to CASSRTGRGSYEQYF.

This clonotype was observed at least ten times. This rearrangement joins TRBV6-5 to TRBJ1-1; no clear D. The CDR3 sequence is 15 residues long. Trimming took 6 bases from V and 5 from J, leaving 19 bases between them. The V gene's germline CDR1 is MNHEY and CDR2 SVGAGI. CDR3 residues: CASSPRSLSGTEAFF. CDR3 DNA sequence: TGTGCCAGCAGCCCTCGGTCTCTCTCGGGTACTGAAGCTTTCTTT.

There are a few counts of this clonotype. The chain combines TRBV7-6 with TRBJ2-1, with TRBD2 identical over 9 bases. The J segment lost 5 bases and the V segment lost 3 bases, leaving 11 bases of the junction unmatched. The CDR3 is 17 amino acids. Looked up from germline, CDR1 is SGHVS and CDR2 is FNYEAQ. The CDR3 DNA sequence: TGTGCCAGCAGCTTTAGGGTCGCTAGCGGGGCGAACAATGAGCAGTTCTTC. As protein: CASSFRVASGANNEQFF.

This clonotype was picked up a small number of times. The chain couples TRBV29-1 to TRBJ2-7; D possibly corresponds to TRBD2 (7 bases). The CDR3 extends over 13 amino acids. Germline V gene data show CDR1 as SQVTM and CDR2 as ANQGSEA. V gave up 5 bases and J gave up 4 bases, with 15 bases separating them. In DNA form, the CDR3 reads TGCAGCGTTCAACGGGGGGCGCGGTACGAGCAGTACTTC. Amino acids: CSVQRGARYEQYF.

This clonotype was counted only a few times. This chain joins TRBV12-3 or TRBV12-4 and TRBJ1-2; 8 bases line up with TRBD1. The length of the CDR3 is 14 residues. Trimming cost V 3 bases and J 4 bases; bases outside gene matches: 4. CDR3 bases: TGTGCCAGCAGTTTCGGAGACAGGGGCTATGGCTACACCTTC. Translated: CASSFGDRGYGYTF.

This clonotype was seen a few times. This chain connects TRBV7-3 to TRBJ1-2, with 8 bases identical to TRBD1. This CDR3 is 15 amino acids long. CDR1 and CDR2 (germline): SGHTA, FQGTGA. Unmatched junction bases numbered 12, after V lost 4 bases and J lost 8 bases. For the CDR3, the DNA is TGTGCCAGCAGCTCAACCACAGGGGGAAAGGAAGGCTACACCTTC. Amino acid sequence: CASSSTTGGKEGYTF. Based on the CDR3 plus reference TRBV7-3 and TRBJ1-2, the full variable domain is GAGVSQTPSNKVTEKGKYVELRCDPISGHTALYWYRQSLGQGPEFLIYFQGTGAADDSGLPNDRFFAVRPEGSVSTLKIQRTERGDSAVYLCASSSTTGGKEGYTFGSGTRLTVV.

The J gene is TRBJ2-7, the V gene TRBV7-6; a weak D match, TRBD1 (8 bases). Trimming removed 6 bases from V and 3 bases from J, with 21 bases in between. The germline V gene has CDR1 SGHVS and CDR2 FNYEAQ. The CDR3 is made up of 16 amino acids. This CDR3 reads CASRLSGQGGSYEQYF. As DNA, the CDR3 is TGTGCCAGCAGATTATCCGGACAGGGAGGGAGCTACGAGCAGTACTTC. Using reference TRBV7-6 and TRBJ2-7 for the parts outside the CDR3, the full variable domain is GAGVSQSPRYKVTKRGQDVALRCDPISGHVSLYWYRQALGQGPEFLTYFNYEAQQDKSGLPNDRFSAERPEGSISTLTIQRTEQRDSAMYRCASRLSGQGGSYEQYFGPGTRLTVT.

This chain links TRBV19 with TRBJ1-2, with D unclear. The V gene's germline CDR1 is LNHDA and CDR2 SQIVND (reference sequence). V was cut by 0 bases and J by 8 bases, with 1 base left in between. The CDR3 spans 10 residues. The CDR3 nucleotides are TGTGCCAGTAGTATAGAGGGCTACACCTTC. It encodes CASSIEGYTF.

This chain joins TRBV9 and TRBJ2-7; D might be TRBD1 (6 bases). CDR3 length: 14 amino acids. Per the germline V gene, CDR1 is SGDLS and CDR2 is YYNGEE. V was cut by 4 bases and J by 2 bases, with 13 bases left in between. The CDR3 loop reads CASSSSTGAYEQYF. Written as DNA, the CDR3 is TGTGCCAGCAGCTCCTCGACAGGAGCCTACGAGCAGTACTTC.

This clonotype was detected ten times or more. J is TRBJ2-5 and V is TRBV7-9, with TRBD1 matching over 9 bases. This CDR3 comprises 15 residues. Germline CDR1 reads SEHNR; CDR2 reads FQNEAQ (reference sequence). The J segment lost 4 bases and the V segment lost 3 bases, leaving 6 bases of the junction unmatched. The CDR3 coding sequence is TGTGCCAGCAGCTTTCAACAGGGGGCTGGAGAGACCCAGTACTTC. Protein sequence: CASSFQQGAGETQYF. Full variable domain (rest looked up from reference TRBV7-9 and TRBJ2-5): DTGVSQNPRHKITKRGQNVTFRCDPISEHNRLYWYRQTLGQGPEFLTYFQNEAQLEKSRLLSDRFSAERPKGSFSTLEIQRTEQGDSAMYLCASSFQQGAGETQYFGPGTRLLVL.

This clonotype has more than one count but fewer than ten. V is TRBV6-1 and J is TRBJ1-5; unclear D gene. Per the germline V gene, CDR1 is MNHNS and CDR2 is SASEGT. The CDR3 extends over 13 amino acids. V was cut by 2 bases and J by 2 bases, with 4 bases left in between. The CDR3 nucleotides read TGTGCCAGCAGTGAAAAGGGCAATCAGCCCCAGCATTTT. It is translated as CASSEKGNQPQHF.

This chain uses TRBV21-1 with TRBJ2-3; whether TRBD1, the table's D call, matches the DNA was not checked. TRBV21-1 is an annotated pseudogene. CDR3 size: 16 residues. As DNA, the CDR3 is TGTGCCAGCAGATCCGGGACAGCACCTAGCACAGATACGCAGTATTTT. Translating gives CASRSGTAPSTDTQYF.